The clone carrying this T cell receptor beta chain was observed a few times. Germline lookup yields CDR1 MNHEY and CDR2 SMNVEV (reference sequence). The CDR3 contains 13 residues. V trimming: 7 bases; J trimming: 5 bases; junction bases outside the gene matches: 4. This sample is part of a study of blood T cells in healthy people across ages. PCR was performed a second time for about 6 to 12 cycles using a sample-barcoded 5' primer and a J-beta primer mix. Researchers report that a template-switch adaptor with 12 random nucleotides tagged each cDNA molecule. From the 5' RACE reads, TCRdb called clonotypes with MiXCR, one entry per CDR3 protein. The top ten clones hold about 12% of a sample with around 1,100,000 distinct CDR3 sequences, roughly two fifths of them seen once.

Sequences were obtained from blood. The chain is built from TRBV27 and TRBJ2-1, with 8 bases fitting TRBD1. This TCR came from a man younger than 30 in good health. Written as DNA, the CDR3 is TGTGCCAGCAACCGACAGGGGAACAATGAGCAGTTCTTC. This translates into CASNRQGNNEQFF.